This T cell receptor beta chain is from a study of shared clonotypes between healthy human individuals. Overall study context: Donor ages ranged 18 to 49 years: a couple of women, a few men. Findings and caveats of the study: Larger estimated richness was generally recorded for naive subsets relative to memory subsets.

Sequencing was performed with immunoSEQ multiplex PCR; in TCRdb, only in-frame clones are kept and a portion is missing. The sample consists of 2 million to 3 million clones, over 85% of them appearing once. The CDR3 runs 13 residues. The germline V gene has CDR1 SGHKS and CDR2 YYEKEE (reference sequence). With 1 base removed from V and 8 bases from J, the gap between germline ends came to 9 bases. Donors comprised healthy HIV-negative adults lacking recent acute infections or vaccinations. A remark on this clone: Its antigen is not known.

The chain couples TRBV5-5 to TRBJ1-4; D not resolved. This clonotype was sampled from a man in his late teens or twenties in good health. Some clones in this sample may be carry-over from other donors' samples. Sequencing input: naive CD4+ T cells from PBMCs. Subset given: CD45RA+ positively selected. The CDR3 nucleotides read TGTGCCAGCAGCTTGATCGGGAGAGAAAAACTGTTTTTT. Its translation is CASSLIGREKLFF.